The 12 T cell receptor beta chains below come from one sample, sequenced in a study of T cells after yellow fever vaccination. Each CDR3 protein gets one entry after TCRdb re-called the 5' RACE reads with MiXCR. The repertoire holds hundreds of thousands of distinct CDR3 sequences, approximately 13% seen once, with 14% to 15% in the top ten. This specimen consisted of PBMCs, obtained on the day of the yellow fever booster vaccination. These receptor sequences come from a man aged 25 to 40 who received the YFV17D yellow fever vaccine.

The CDR3 DNA sequence: TGTGCCAGCAGCCTTGACAGGGAGCTATATGGCTACACCTTC. Protein product: CASSLDRELYGYTF. V usage is TRBV6-1 and J usage is TRBJ1-2; 7 positions agree with TRBD1. The V gene end was trimmed by 6 bases and the J gene end by 5 bases; junction bases not matched to a gene: 9. Germline CDR1 and CDR2: MNHNS and SASEGT. CDR3 length: 14 residues.

This clonotype was seen at least ten times. The chain is built from TRBV7-2 and TRBJ2-7, with D unclear. There are 13 residues in the CDR3. CDR1 and CDR2 from the germline V gene are SGHTA and FQGNSA. Trimming cost V 4 bases and J 3 bases, with 10 bases left between them. This CDR3 is CASSSRSRYEQYF. CDR3 bases: TGTGCCAGCAGCTCGCGGTCCCGCTACGAGCAGTACTTC.

This clonotype was seen only a few times. The rearrangement links TRBV7-2 to TRBJ2-7, with 7 nucleotides matching TRBD2. Germline assignment: CDR1 SGHTA and CDR2 FQGNSA. The V gene end was trimmed by 1 base and the J gene end by 7 bases; junction bases not matched to a gene: 4. The CDR3 is 13 residues long. CDR3 protein: CASSLVWREEQYF. DNA of the CDR3: TGTGCCAGCAGCTTAGTTTGGCGGGAGGAGCAGTACTTC.

This clonotype was seen more than once but under ten times. This chain connects TRBV19 to TRBJ2-3; no firm D call. The length of the CDR3 is 15 residues. Germline CDR1 LNHDA, CDR2 SQIVND (reference sequence). The germline V and J ends were trimmed by 1 base and 0 bases, with 8 bases remaining between them. CDR3 nucleotides: TGTGCCAGTAGTATAGGGCCCGCCAGCACAGATACGCAGTATTTT. Protein sequence: CASSIGPASTDTQYF.

The chain carries TRBV5-5 and TRBJ2-7; TRBD2 agrees at 13 bases. The CDR3 covers 14 residues. Germline trimming cut 7 bases from V and 3 bases from J; bases unmatched to any gene: 4. Germline V gives CDR1 SGHKS, CDR2 YYEKEE (reference sequence). The CDR3 DNA sequence: TGTGCCAGCCATGGGACTAGCGGGATCTACGAGCAGTACTTC. This sequence encodes CASHGTSGIYEQYF.

This clonotype was recorded a few times. The V and J genes are TRBV7-2 and TRBJ2-1; 12 positions agree with TRBD2. J lost 9 bases, V lost 5 bases, and 11 bases had no gene match. The CDR3 runs 16 residues. Germline V lookup: CDR1 SGHTA, CDR2 FQGNSA. CDR3 nucleotide sequence: TGTGCCAGCAGCGTTAAAGCGACTAGCGGGAGCGGTGAGCAGTTCTTC. This sequence encodes CASSVKATSGSGEQFF.

This clonotype has more than one count but fewer than ten. CDR3 residues: CAISPGQGGQEDTQYF. In DNA form, the CDR3 reads TGTGCCATCAGCCCCGGACAGGGTGGGCAGGAAGATACGCAGTATTTT. The chain links TRBV10-3 to TRBJ2-3, with 8 bases lining up with TRBD1. Germline loops: CDR1 ENHRY, CDR2 SYGVKD. This CDR3 spans 16 amino acids. With 6 bases clipped from V and 5 bases from J, the junction kept 13 bases outside the gene matches.

Ten or more counts support this clonotype. The chain recombines TRBV10-3 with TRBJ2-2, with D unresolved. V was clipped by 2 bases and J by 4 bases, with 11 bases between them. This CDR3 contains 15 residues. Per germline, CDR1 ENHRY and CDR2 SYGVKD. The chain's CDR3 is CAISEGDPTTGELFF. CDR3 sequence (DNA): TGTGCCATCAGTGAGGGAGACCCGACCACCGGGGAGCTGTTTTTT.

The chain combines TRBV5-1 with TRBJ2-3; 13 bases fit TRBD2. Looked up from germline, CDR1 is SGHRS and CDR2 is YFSETQ. The CDR3 has 15 amino acids. V lost 4 bases and J lost 5; bases outside the gene matches: 4. CDR3 sequence (DNA): TGCGCCAGCAGCACGGGACTAGCGGGATTAGATACGCAGTATTTT. It codes for CASSTGLAGLDTQYF.

CDR3 nucleotide sequence: TGTGCCAGCATGGGGACTATATACAATGAGCAGTTCTTC. Translation: CASMGTIYNEQFF. The genes are TRBV28 and TRBJ2-1, with 7 bases fitting TRBD2. The CDR3 runs 13 residues. Germline V lookup: CDR1 MDHEN, CDR2 SYDVKM. Trimming removed 7 bases from V and 4 bases from J; junction bases left unmatched: 4.

V is TRBV27 and J is TRBJ2-5; 8 bases line up with TRBD1. CDR1 and CDR2 (germline): MNHEY, SMNVEV (reference sequence). J gave up 1 base and V 4 bases, and 5 bases lay outside the gene matches. This CDR3 spans 15 amino acids. In DNA form, the CDR3 reads TGTGCCAGCAGTTCCGACAGGGGATCCCAAGAGACCCAGTACTTC. Translation: CASSSDRGSQETQYF.

The chain joins TRBV10-2 to TRBJ1-1; D perhaps matches TRBD1 (5 bases). The CDR3 loop spans 15 amino acids. Trimming pared 6 bases from V and 2 bases from J, leaving 16 bases between. CDR1 and CDR2 from the germline V gene are WSHSY and SAAADI. In DNA form, the CDR3 reads TGCGCCAGCAGCCGGCCCTCGACAGCTAACACTGAAGCTTTCTTT. Its protein product is CASSRPSTANTEAFF.